The rows below give T cell receptor beta chains drawn from one sample of a study of blood T cells in healthy people across ages. One entry per CDR3 protein, called by TCRdb with MiXCR from the 5' RACE reads. The sample lists roughly 1,000,000 distinct CDR3 sequences; around 27% were seen once. This sample also appeared in a second study, on T cells of mothers and their children.

Sequencing was carried out using blood. The receptors were sampled from a girl under 10 years old in good health. The CDR3 runs from the conserved cysteine through the conserved F or W. D genes are given only for firm matches. Expanded clones get a size class; other rows say once, few or many, or leave the size out.

V gene: TRBV19; J gene: TRBJ2-3; D gene: TRBD1; clone size: NA; CDR3 DNA: TGTGCCAGTAGGATACAGGGGGACACAGACACGCAGTATTTT; CDR3 protein: CASRIQGDTDTQYF
V gene: TRBV2; J gene: TRBJ1-1; D gene: NA; clone size: few; CDR3 DNA: TGTGCCAGCAGGGCCCATGAGGGCACTGAAGCTTTCTTT; CDR3 protein: CASRAHEGTEAFF
V gene: TRBV11-1; J gene: TRBJ1-5; D gene: NA; clone size: NA; CDR3 DNA: TGTGCCAGCAGCCATTCGACAGGAAAAAGCAATCAGCCCCAGCATTTT; CDR3 protein: CASSHSTGKSNQPQHF
V gene: TRBV12-3/TRBV12-4; J gene: TRBJ2-1; D gene: NA; clone size: NA; CDR3 DNA: TGTGCCAGCAATCAGCCCCCCTACAATGAGCAGTTCTTC; CDR3 protein: CASNQPPYNEQFF
V gene: TRBV5-1; J gene: TRBJ2-1; D gene: NA; clone size: few; CDR3 DNA: TGCGCCAGCAGCTTGGCACAGGGCTACTTAAATGAGCAGTTCTTC; CDR3 protein: CASSLAQGYLNEQFF
V gene: TRBV29-1; J gene: TRBJ1-4; D gene: NA; clone size: few; CDR3 DNA: TGCAGCGCCTTCCTCGGACAGTTAAATGAAAAACTGTTTTTT; CDR3 protein: CSAFLGQLNEKLFF
V gene: TRBV15; J gene: TRBJ2-5; D gene: NA; clone size: NA; CDR3 DNA: TGTGCCACCAGCAGAGAAGTTGGAGAGCAGTACTTC; CDR3 protein: CATSREVGEQYF
V gene: TRBV29-1; J gene: TRBJ2-5; D gene: TRBD2; clone size: few; CDR3 DNA: TGCAGCGCGACCCTAGGAACTAGCGTTATAGAGACCCAGTACTTC; CDR3 protein: CSATLGTSVIETQYF
V gene: TRBV4-2; J gene: TRBJ2-7; D gene: TRBD2; clone size: NA; CDR3 DNA: TGTGCCAGCTCACCTAACTCCGGGACTAGCGGGGCCCTAACCTACGAGCAGTACTTC; CDR3 protein: CASSPNSGTSGALTYEQYF
V gene: TRBV7-9; J gene: TRBJ1-4; D gene: NA; clone size: few; CDR3 DNA: TGTGCCAGCAGCGGCGGTCGGGAGGAAAAACTGTTTTTT; CDR3 protein: CASSGGREEKLFF
V gene: TRBV25-1; J gene: TRBJ2-7; D gene: NA; clone size: few; CDR3 DNA: TGTGCCAGCAGTGAATTCCACAGCAGCTACGAGCAGTACTTC; CDR3 protein: CASSEFHSSYEQYF
V gene: TRBV12-3/TRBV12-4; J gene: TRBJ1-2; D gene: TRBD1; clone size: many; CDR3 DNA: TGTGCCAGCAGTTCGACAGGGTACTATGGCTACACCTTC; CDR3 protein: CASSSTGYYGYTF
V gene: TRBV14; J gene: TRBJ1-4; D gene: NA; clone size: few; CDR3 DNA: TGTGCCAGCAGCCAAAAGAGGGGCCATGAAAAACTGTTTTTT; CDR3 protein: CASSQKRGHEKLFF
V gene: TRBV6-5; J gene: TRBJ1-4; D gene: TRBD1; clone size: NA; CDR3 DNA: TGTGCCAGCAGTTCCACAGGGGCCATTAATGAAAAACTGTTTTTT; CDR3 protein: CASSSTGAINEKLFF
V gene: TRBV5-4; J gene: TRBJ2-1; D gene: TRBD1; clone size: NA; CDR3 DNA: TGTGCCAGCAGTTCTGTAGGACAGGGACTCCATGAGCAGTTCTTC; CDR3 protein: CASSSVGQGLHEQFF
V gene: TRBV20-1; J gene: TRBJ2-5; D gene: TRBD2; clone size: NA; CDR3 DNA: TGCAGTGCTGGATGGACTAGCGGGAGTCAAACCCCAGAGACCCAGTACTTC; CDR3 protein: CSAGWTSGSQTPETQYF
V gene: TRBV7-2; J gene: TRBJ2-5; D gene: NA; clone size: few; CDR3 DNA: TGTGCCACCCAGGACGGGGGGACCCAGTACTTC; CDR3 protein: CATQDGGTQYF
V gene: TRBV7-3; J gene: TRBJ2-1; D gene: TRBD2; clone size: many; CDR3 DNA: TGTGCCAGCAGCTTAACTAGCGGGAGTTGGGATGAGCAGTTCTTC; CDR3 protein: CASSLTSGSWDEQFF